One and the same sample provided the 2 T cell receptor beta chains below, sequenced in a study of blood T cells in healthy people across ages. A sample-barcoded 5' primer and a J-beta primer mix were used in a second PCR of roughly 7 to 12 cycles. One entry per CDR3 protein results from TCRdb running MiXCR on the 5' RACE reads. This repertoire shows 1,500,000 or so distinct CDR3 sequences, about 45% found once; its top ten account for more than 4%. Sequencing input: blood. These receptors all come from a woman between 18 and 30 years old in good health.

This clonotype was observed a few times. This chain links TRBV7-2 with TRBJ2-1; 8 bases map to TRBD1. The CDR3 spans 13 residues. V dropped 4 bases and J dropped 7; count of bases not matched to a gene: 3. Germline lookup yields CDR1 SGHTA and CDR2 FQGNSA. CDR3 in DNA: TGTGCCAGCAGCTCGGGACAGGCGAATGAGCAGTTCTTC. Amino acids: CASSSGQANEQFF.

The V gene is TRBV9, the J gene TRBJ1-6; no firm D call. The germline V gene encodes CDR1 SGDLS and CDR2 YYNGEE. Trimming left V 4 bases short and J 9 bases short, with 17 bases between. The CDR3 is 15 amino acids. CDR3: CASSPLNGVVSPLHF. The CDR3 coding sequence is TGTGCCAGCAGCCCCCTCAATGGGGTCGTTTCACCCCTCCACTTT.